This T cell receptor beta chain was obtained from a study of blood T cell repertoires in COVID-19. The protocol was immunoSEQ multiplex PCR, while the TCRdb copy is restricted to in-frame clones and leaves out a portion. The sample records around 120,000 clones, more than 60% being singletons. This CDR3 is 14 amino acids long. Between the trimmed V and J ends, which lost 3 bases and 2 bases, there was a span of 8 bases. Germline CDR1 is SGHRS and CDR2 is YFSETQ. Sequenced sample: peripheral blood. This chain joins TRBV5-1 and TRBJ2-2, with D perhaps matching TRBD2 (6 bases). This sequence was found in a man between 65 and 85 years old with acute or convalescent COVID-19. The CDR3 DNA sequence: TGCGCCAGCAGCTCGGGACTTAACACCGGGGAGCTGTTTTTT. Amino acid sequence: CASSSGLNTGELFF.